The 12 T cell receptor beta chains below come from one sample, sequenced in a study of T cell changes during pregnancy in multiple sclerosis. Here immunoSEQ multiplex PCR was the method, and the copy in TCRdb shows in-frame clones only, minus some. The data show 70,000 to 100,000 clones, roughly nine tenths seen once. Sequencing was performed on peripheral blood, taken in the first trimester of pregnancy. The receptors derive from a female donor with multiple sclerosis, enrolled in a pregnancy study.

The chain links TRBV4-2 to TRBJ2-7, with 8 bases identical to TRBD1. Germline V gene data show CDR1 as LGHNA and CDR2 as YNFKEQ. The junction had 14 bases not matched to a gene; V was cut back by 1 base and J by 3 bases. The CDR3 has 18 residues. The CDR3 DNA reads TGTGCCAGCAGCCAAGGCTTTTTTGGACAGGGCAAACTCTACGAGCAGTACTTC. Its translation is CASSQGFFGQGKLYEQYF.

V gene TRBV5-8 combines with J gene TRBJ1-4; the D is unclear. Trimming took off 4 bases at V and 2 bases at J, with 12 bases between the two ends. Germline-derived CDR1 and CDR2 are SGHTS and YDEGEE. CDR3 size: 15 residues. CDR3 DNA sequence: TGTGCCAGCAGCGGGTTAGGAGGGACTAATGAAAAACTGTTTTTT. Protein product: CASSGLGGTNEKLFF.

Concerning this clone: Different DNA sequences within this sample yield the same CDR3. The rearrangement joins TRBV7-9 to TRBJ2-4; weak D call: TRBD2 (6 bases). CDR3 length: 16 amino acids. Per the germline V gene, CDR1 is SEHNR and CDR2 is FQNEAQ (reference sequence). Trimming cost V 1 base and J 1 base, with 11 bases left between them. The CDR3 protein is CASSLGGVVAKNIQYF. CDR3 sequence (DNA): TGTGCCAGCAGCTTAGGGGGGGTGGTGGCCAAAAACATTCAGTACTTC.

The V gene is TRBV13, the J gene TRBJ1-4, with 7 bases aligning to TRBD1. Trimming cost V 0 bases and J 10 bases; bases outside gene matches: 2. Germline CDR1 and CDR2: PRHDT and FYEKMQ (reference sequence). The CDR3 consists of 13 residues. CDR3 bases: TGTGCCAGCAGCTTAGGGACAGGGAGAAAACTGTTTTTT. It yields the protein CASSLGTGRKLFF.

The J gene is TRBJ2-7, the V gene TRBV2; D perhaps matches TRBD1 (5 bases). There are 13 residues in the CDR3. Germline loops: CDR1 SNHLY, CDR2 FYNNEI. V gave up 3 bases and J gave up 2 bases, with 8 bases separating them. CDR3 bases: TGTGCCAGCAGTGAGGGCAGGGCCTACGAGCAGTACTTC. It codes for CASSEGRAYEQYF.

Note on this clone: An end of the junction does not agree with germline; a read error may underlie this. The chain carries TRBV7-7 and TRBJ2-2; maybe TRBD2 (5 bases). CDR3 length: 17 amino acids. The germline V gene has CDR1 SSHAT and CDR2 FNYEAQ (reference sequence). CDR3 amino acids: CASSLAYLGPNTGELFF. CDR3 DNA sequence: TGTGCCAGCAGCCTAGCTTATCTCGGTCCGAACACCGGGGAGCTGTTTTTT.

The genes are TRBV28 and TRBJ1-2; D possibly corresponds to TRBD1 (5 bases). Germline V CDR1 and CDR2: MDHEN, SYDVKM. The length of the CDR3 is 16 residues. The V end lost 5 bases, the J end lost 0 bases, and 16 bases lay between the germline ends. The CDR3 sequence is CASSTEWGTSNYGYTF. DNA of the CDR3: TGTGCCAGCAGTACTGAGTGGGGCACCTCTAACTATGGCTACACCTTC.

This chain joins TRBV7-8 and TRBJ2-1; the match to TRBD2 covers 13 bases. CDR1 and CDR2 (germline): SGHVS, FQNEAQ. The length of the CDR3 is 14 residues. Trimming removed 8 bases from V and 6 bases from J; junction bases left unmatched: 4. Here the CDR3 DNA reads TGTGCCAGCGCAGGACTAGCGGGAGTCAATGAGCAGTTCTTC. Translation gives CASAGLAGVNEQFF.

The CDR3 here is CASRGGGGNEQFF. The CDR3 DNA follows: TGTGCCAGCAGGGGTGGGGGCGGGAATGAGCAGTTCTTC. The chain combines TRBV7-3 with TRBJ2-1; TRBD1 is a possible D gene (6 bases). The CDR3 length is 13 residues. Deletions cut 6 bases from V and 7 bases from J, with 13 bases between. Germline V lookup: CDR1 SGHTA, CDR2 FQGTGA.

The V call is TRBV7-3, the J call TRBJ2-1, with 14 bases fitting TRBD2. The CDR3 is 16 amino acids. J was trimmed by 6 bases and V by 1 base; bases with no gene match: 2. Germline values: CDR1 SGHTA, CDR2 FQGTGA. The CDR3 DNA follows: TGTGCCAGCAGCTTAATCGGACTAGCGGGGGGCAATGAGCAGTTCTTC. Its protein product is CASSLIGLAGGNEQFF.

This chain links TRBV28 with TRBJ1-2, with D possibly TRBD1 on 5 matching bases. Germline CDR1 MDHEN, CDR2 SYDVKM. The CDR3 has 13 residues. V lost 6 bases to trimming and J lost 4 bases, with 12 bases between them. This chain's CDR3 is CASSQGQGYGYTF. Written as DNA, the CDR3 is TGTGCCAGCAGCCAGGGCCAGGGCTATGGCTACACCTTC.

This chain joins TRBV7-9 and TRBJ2-2; 9 bases align to TRBD2. This CDR3 region has 18 residues. V gave up 6 bases and J gave up 3 bases; unmatched junction bases: 14. Germline CDR1 reads SEHNR; CDR2 reads FQNEAQ (reference sequence). The CDR3 DNA reads as TGTGCCAGCAGACCTCCCATAGCGGGAGAAAGGTACACCGGGGAGCTGTTTTTT. Protein product: CASRPPIAGERYTGELFF.